The entry below describes one TCR beta chain. There is no known antigen for this receptor. Base qualities are not provided; no much larger clone lies one nucleotide away. The library was built by means of the immunoSEQ multiplex PCR assay. The multiplex PCR relied on a mix of 60 forward primers for TCR Vbeta segments and 13 reverse primers for TCR Jbeta segments. A multiplex PCR assay on genomic DNA amplified the CDR3 region of rearranged TCR beta genes. The amplified TCR beta libraries were sequenced on the Illumina HiSeq System as 87-base-pair reads. The authors' pipeline ran thus. Across the 700 or so repertoires, a later analysis counted around 80 million unique TCR beta chains, approximately 12 million of which were shared by at least two donors. Raw reads were error-corrected and collapsed into unique sequences with a nearest-neighbor algorithm that merged closely related sequences to remove PCR and sequencing errors. Alignment of CDR3 sequences to IMGT reference sequences was used to assign V, D and J gene segments. For a sequence to be retained, a match of at least six nucleotides to both a V gene segment and a J gene segment was required. Rearrangements were called productive when the CDR3 lacked stop codons and stayed in frame with V and J; all others were non-productive. Following IMGT convention, CDR3 was defined as the stretch from the second conserved V-encoded cysteine up to the conserved J-encoded phenylalanine. The earlier analysis of about 530 of the donors excluded any sequence lacking an unambiguous match to a single V gene segment. In an earlier analysis of 587 of the donors, V segments were called functional above 56.7% productive rearrangements and were called segregating when the between-donor standard deviation exceeded 5%. A statistical classification framework was built for diagnosing cytomegalovirus status from the catalog of TCR beta chain sequences. A later analysis assigned V and J genes by comparing TCR nucleotide sequences with IMGT/GENE-DB human TR gene sequences. In a later analysis, CDR3 sequences and most-parsimonious VDJ recombination scenarios were assigned using the TCRdist pipeline. In a later analysis, each TCR beta chain was defined by its CDR3 amino acid sequence together with its V-gene family, and reads without a unique V-gene family were excluded. As a way to deal with suspected cross-contamination and a sequencing artifact, a later analysis dropped over 550 nucleotide sequences that were highly shared and had low generation probability. A later analysis calculated a clonal expansion index for each public chain from normalized within-repertoire ranks of inferred template counts. A later analysis computed generation probabilities with a VDJ recombination model fitted to out-of-frame rearrangements, and checked the results against IGoR. In a later analysis, TCR-TCR, TCR-HLA and TCR-CMV co-occurrence was scored with hypergeometric tests, and a repertoire-size bias correction was applied to TCR pairs. To estimate false discovery rates, a later analysis permuted the HLA or CMV assignments 20 times. In a later analysis, co-occurring TCRs were grouped with DBSCAN, and TCRdist sequence similarity was added when clustering was performed within HLA-allele-positive subsets. Repertoires with fewer than 30,000 or more than 120,000 public chains were left out of co-occurrence clustering, as were five repertoires with anomalous nucleotide sharing. The clones in this table, taken by TCRdb from immuneACCESS, are in-frame only. Not every clone is retained; where verified, under half of the shortfall comes from an unresolved V gene, and the cause of the rest is unknown. For V, J and clone size, that table is used; D and trimming come from the DNA. The table for this sample lists about 93,000 clones; more than 55% of them were counted only once. The top ten constitute 5.5% to 6.5% of the sample.

The cohort consisted of 650 to 700 healthy bone marrow donors. At the time of sampling, all cohort members were nominally healthy, though unrecorded immune exposures were likely present. The donor tested CMV seropositive, placing the donor among the roughly 300 seropositive members of the cohort. Every donor gave a peripheral blood sample, and the peripheral blood mononuclear cells from that sample were used for TCR beta sequencing. Genomic DNA was extracted from the blood cell samples with the Qiagen DNeasy Blood Extraction Kit. Cut back by 0 bases and 3 bases, the V and J ends lie 2 bases apart. The CDR3 spans 12 residues, from the cysteine through the phenylalanine. The CDR3 DNA has 36 bases and is translated from base 1. CDR1 and CDR2 are read off the germline V gene as SGDLS and YYNGEE. These data belong to a study of cytomegalovirus exposure and HLA in healthy donors (dated by TCRdb to 2016 to 2017). Looking at the study overall: An earlier analysis of under 600 of the donors reported 250 to 300 Gb of sequence data and 117 million unique TCR beta sequences from some 180 million T cells. Around 320 gigabases of sequencing data and some 85 million unique TCR sequences were included in an early release covering around 650 HLA-typed donors. Of the 350 to 400 genotyped donors, 81% fell in the genetic ancestry cluster associated with self-reported Caucasian donors. The study was designed to test whether signatures of past pathogen exposure could be identified by cataloging public T cell receptors. The study used immunosequencing to profile the T cell repertoires of hundreds of subjects and linked those repertoires to cytomegalovirus serostatus. In addition to the first cohort of roughly 700 subjects, a separate validation cohort of about 120 different subjects was used. To predict cytomegalovirus infection status, the study combined high-throughput TCR immunosequencing, statistical association of individual TCRs with disease status, and machine learning. A later analysis re-examined previously published TCR beta repertoires from roughly 720 donors and added high-resolution HLA genotyping to investigate patterns of TCR occurrence. Rather than drawing on any new phenotypic data, the later analysis identified candidate immune exposures from TCR beta sequences and the way those sequences occurred across donors. An earlier analysis of approximately 500 of the donors applied high-throughput TCR beta sequencing to assess whether each TCR beta V gene segment acted as functional or pseudogenic. Donor age, sex, ethnicity and CMV serostatus were collected together with the repertoire data. A later genetic analysis used genome-wide SNP genotypes for about 65% of the roughly 670 donors, treating that subset as a discovery cohort. All discovery cohort repertoires had been generated using a single sequencing platform. HLA typing included class I and class II loci at four-digit resolution. The number of donors typed differed by locus, with 629-630 for A, B, C, DRB1 and DQB1, 522 for DQA1, 606 for DPA1, and about 450 for DPB1. Four to six DR-DQ haplotypes were handled as single units for association and clustering, since linkage in the cohort was strong. Across about 370 genotyped donors of the cohort, an average of about 220,000 unique TCR beta nucleotide sequences per donor were sequenced, and approximately 17% of those sequences were non-productive.

Study-level results and caveats: According to a later analysis, most CMV-associated TCR beta chains appeared to be HLA-restricted, and the HLA associations seemed to be driven largely by CMV exposure. A further reported finding was that TCR beta sequences accurately predicted the HLA-A and HLA-B alleles for most subjects in the first cohort. Because counts were too low, seventeen rarely observed V segments, including chromosome 9 orphons, were excluded from the earlier analysis of some 590 of the donors. Roughly uniform sequencing depth across donors was assumed in presence/absence analyses, although this assumption may not hold. Most TCR sequences were seen in very few donors, while some public TCRs were found in many individuals. When HLA alleles, especially DR and DQ, strongly co-occurred, TCR associations were difficult to assign to individual alleles. The study listed 150 to 200 TCR beta chains as associated with cytomegalovirus. Specific HLA alleles were associated with roughly 16,000 TCR beta sequences at a false discovery rate of 0.05 in a later analysis. Because the 87-base-pair reads could not distinguish some IMGT-functional V segments, including TRBV6-2 and TRBV6-3, those segments were excluded. A cluster of highly shared sequence variants was judged likely to represent a technical artifact of the sequencing pipeline. In vitro tests confirmed that a few of the cytomegalovirus-associated TCR beta chains recognize cytomegalovirus antigens. Compared with the approximately 720-donor mean, donors in an Asian-associated ancestry cluster had fewer N-insertions in productive TCRs, according to a later genetic analysis. Several of the top co-occurrence clusters appeared to be linked to parvovirus B19, influenza, CMV and Epstein-Barr virus, according to a later analysis. A later genetic analysis associated a missense DCLRE1C variant with V-gene and J-gene trimming of TCR beta chains, and an independent cohort replicated the association. Broadly in line with IMGT annotations, most TCR beta V segments showed up in productive rearrangements about 87% or about 30% of the time in an earlier analysis of a few hundred of the donors. In both the original and validation cohorts, the classifier was reported to diagnose cytomegalovirus status with high specificity and sensitivity. Correlated functional status among segregating V segments might be attributable to linkage disequilibrium, but an unknown experimental factor could not be ruled out. Because HLA typing was unavailable for some donors at each locus, only the typed subset was used in association tests. This cohort had only TCR beta chains sequenced, and the lack of alpha or paired-chain data limited which features could be detected. The only immune exposure information available for the cohort was CMV serostatus. It was suggested by the authors that the approach could potentially be generalized to other disease states and immunological phenotypes. Compared with equally common non-associated chains, HLA-associated TCR beta chains in a later analysis were more clonally expanded and had lower generation probabilities. A later analysis found that TCR association rates varied across HLA loci, with DRB1 alleles showing the most associated TCRs and HLA-C alleles the fewest.

The origin of this receptor is a boy aged 10-17 years in good health and CMV-seropositive. The chain was built from TRBV9 and TRBJ2-3; there is no confident call for the D gene. Sequenced material: PBMCs. The encoded CDR3 is CASSVATDTQYF. Read as DNA, the sequence is TGTGCCAGCAGCGTAGCTACAGATACGCAGTATTTT.